This record concerns one TCR beta chain sequence. This sample is drawn from a study of blood T cell repertoires in COVID-19. Study context: Researchers got acute and convalescent COVID-19 samples from the United States, Italy and Spain. PBMCs, B-cell-depleted T cells, or T cells were the source of the cDNA or gDNA that made up the material.

Seattle-derived patients entered the study during active infection and were followed longitudinally. J was trimmed by 6 bases and V by 3 bases; bases with no gene match: 7. Germline V CDR1 and CDR2: LNHDA, SQIVND (reference sequence). This CDR3 is built from 14 residues. Authors' processing steps: By means of reference gene primer amplification, nucleated cell counts were estimated. Libraries were prepared by immunoSEQ multiplex PCR; TCRdb keeps only in-frame clonotypes and omits some of them. That table gives V, J and clone size, and the DNA gave D and trimming. The sample carries 200,000 to 300,000 clones, around 85% recorded once.

Specimen: peripheral blood. The rearrangement links TRBV19 to TRBJ2-7; 8 bases agree with TRBD1. This clonotype was obtained from a man in his fifties or sixties with COVID-19, enrolled during active disease. The CDR3 is CASSIGQGTGEQYF. The CDR3, as DNA: TGTGCCAGTAGTATCGGACAGGGTACCGGCGAGCAGTACTTC.